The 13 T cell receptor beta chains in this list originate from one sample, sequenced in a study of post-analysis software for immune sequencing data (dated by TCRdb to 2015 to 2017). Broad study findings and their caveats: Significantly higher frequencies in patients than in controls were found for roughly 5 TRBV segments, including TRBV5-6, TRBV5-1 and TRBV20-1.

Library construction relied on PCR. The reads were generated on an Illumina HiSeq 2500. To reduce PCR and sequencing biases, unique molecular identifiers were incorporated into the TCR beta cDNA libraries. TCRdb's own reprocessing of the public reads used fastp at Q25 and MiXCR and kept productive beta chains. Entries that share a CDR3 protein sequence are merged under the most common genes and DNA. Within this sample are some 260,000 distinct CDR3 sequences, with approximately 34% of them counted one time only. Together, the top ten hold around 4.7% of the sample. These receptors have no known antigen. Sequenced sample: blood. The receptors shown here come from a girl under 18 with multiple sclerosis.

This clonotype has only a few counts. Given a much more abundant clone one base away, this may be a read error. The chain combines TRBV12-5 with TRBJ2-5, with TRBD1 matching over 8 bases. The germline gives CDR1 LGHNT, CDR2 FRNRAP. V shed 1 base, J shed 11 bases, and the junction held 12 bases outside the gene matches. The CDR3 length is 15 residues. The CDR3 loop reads CASGLGETGENEQYF. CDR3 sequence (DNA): TGTGCTAGTGGTTTGGGGGAGACAGGGGAAAATGAGCAGTACTTC.

CDR3 in amino acids: CSARVPGYNEQFF. CDR3 sequence (DNA): TGCAGTGCTAGAGTCCCAGGATACAATGAGCAGTTCTTC. The V and J genes are TRBV20-1 and TRBJ2-1, with D unresolved. The V gene lost 1 base and the J gene lost 4 bases, with 8 bases spanning the gap. This CDR3 is 13 amino acids long. The germline V gene encodes CDR1 DFQATT and CDR2 SNEGSKA (reference sequence).

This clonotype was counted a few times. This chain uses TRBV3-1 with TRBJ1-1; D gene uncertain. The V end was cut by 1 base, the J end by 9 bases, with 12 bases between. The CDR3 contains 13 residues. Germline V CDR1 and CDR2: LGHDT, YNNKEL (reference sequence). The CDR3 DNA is TGTGCCAGCAGCCAAGCACGAGACGGCAAAGCTTTCTTT. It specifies CASSQARDGKAFF. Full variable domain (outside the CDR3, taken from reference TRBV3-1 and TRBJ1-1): DTAVSQTPKYLVTQMGNDKSIKCEQNLGHDTMYWYKQDSKKFLKIMFSYNNKELIINETVPNRFSPKSPDKAHLNLHINSLELGDSAVYFCASSQARDGKAFFGQGTRLTVV.

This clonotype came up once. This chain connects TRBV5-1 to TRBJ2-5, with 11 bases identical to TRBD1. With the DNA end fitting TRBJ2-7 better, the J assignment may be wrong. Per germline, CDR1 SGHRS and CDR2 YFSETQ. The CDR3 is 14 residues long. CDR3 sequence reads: CASSVGQGAYEQYF. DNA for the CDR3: TGCGCCAGCAGCGTGGGACAGGGGGCCTACGAGCAGTACTTC.

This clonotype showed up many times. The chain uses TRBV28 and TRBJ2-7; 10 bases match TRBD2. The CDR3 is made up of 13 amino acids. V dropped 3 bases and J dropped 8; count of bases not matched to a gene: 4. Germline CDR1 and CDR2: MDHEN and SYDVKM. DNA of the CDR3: TGTGCCAGCAGTTTCCGTAGCGGGGGGCAGCAGTACTTC. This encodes CASSFRSGGQQYF.

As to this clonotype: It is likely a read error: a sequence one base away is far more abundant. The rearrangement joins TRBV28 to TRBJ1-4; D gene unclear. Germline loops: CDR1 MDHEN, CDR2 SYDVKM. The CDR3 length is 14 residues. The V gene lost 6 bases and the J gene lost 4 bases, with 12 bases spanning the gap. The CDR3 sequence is CASRSPTVNEKLFF. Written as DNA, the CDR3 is TGTGCCAGCAGGTCACCCACGGTTAATGAAAAACTGTTTTTT.

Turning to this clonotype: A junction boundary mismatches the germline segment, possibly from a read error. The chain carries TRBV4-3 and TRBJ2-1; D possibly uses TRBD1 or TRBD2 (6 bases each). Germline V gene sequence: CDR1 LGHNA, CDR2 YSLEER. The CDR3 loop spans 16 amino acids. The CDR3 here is CASSQDEGGAYNKQFF. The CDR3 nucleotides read TGCGCCAGCAGCCAAGATGAGGGGGGTGCCTACAATAAGCAGTTCTTC.

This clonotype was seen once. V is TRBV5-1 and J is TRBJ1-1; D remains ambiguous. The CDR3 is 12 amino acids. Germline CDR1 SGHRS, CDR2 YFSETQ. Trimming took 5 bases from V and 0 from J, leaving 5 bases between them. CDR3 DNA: TGCGCCAGCAGTAAGGTGAACACTGAAGCTTTCTTT. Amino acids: CASSKVNTEAFF.

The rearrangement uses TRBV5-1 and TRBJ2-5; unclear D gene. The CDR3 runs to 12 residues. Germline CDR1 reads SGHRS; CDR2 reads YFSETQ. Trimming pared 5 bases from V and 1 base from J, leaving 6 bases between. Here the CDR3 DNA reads TGCGCCAGCAGTCAAACCCAAGAGACCCAGTACTTC. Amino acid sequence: CASSQTQETQYF.

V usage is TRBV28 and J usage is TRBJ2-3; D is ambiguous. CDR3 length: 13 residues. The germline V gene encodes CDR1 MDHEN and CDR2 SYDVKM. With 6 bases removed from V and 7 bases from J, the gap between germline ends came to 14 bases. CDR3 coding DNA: TGTGCCAGCAGACTTGGGCAGCCGTATACGCAGTATTTT. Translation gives CASRLGQPYTQYF.

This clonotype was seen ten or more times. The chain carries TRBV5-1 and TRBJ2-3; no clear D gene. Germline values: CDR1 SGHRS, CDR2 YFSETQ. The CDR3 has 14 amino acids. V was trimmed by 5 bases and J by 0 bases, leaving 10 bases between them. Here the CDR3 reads CASRTQPSTDTQYF. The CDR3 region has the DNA TGCGCCAGCAGAACACAGCCGAGCACAGATACGCAGTATTTT.

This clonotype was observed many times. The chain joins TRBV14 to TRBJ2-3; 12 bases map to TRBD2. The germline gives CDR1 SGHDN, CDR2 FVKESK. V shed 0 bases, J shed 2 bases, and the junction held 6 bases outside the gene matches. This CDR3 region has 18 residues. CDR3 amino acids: CASSQDLGLAGYTDTQYF. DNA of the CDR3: TGTGCCAGCAGCCAAGATCTCGGACTAGCGGGATACACAGATACGCAGTATTTT.

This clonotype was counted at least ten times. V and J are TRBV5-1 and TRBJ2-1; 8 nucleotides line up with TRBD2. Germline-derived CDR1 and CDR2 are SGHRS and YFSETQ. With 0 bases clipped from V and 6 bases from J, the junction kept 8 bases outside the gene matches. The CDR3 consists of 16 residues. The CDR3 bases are TGCGCCAGCAGCTTGGCCTTTAGCGGGGCATTCAATGAGCAGTTCTTC. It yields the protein CASSLAFSGAFNEQFF.